These 3 T cell receptor beta chains originate from one sample sequenced in a study of CD8+ T cells in alopecia areata. Investigators isolated RNA and reverse transcribed it into cDNA to act as the sequencing template. Profiling relied on immunoSEQ multiplex PCR, and the TCRdb table lists in-frame clones only, not all of them. The data contain roughly 130,000 clones, 58% of them singletons. The starting material was CD4+ T cells sorted from blood, obtained at week 0. The receptors stem from a human donor with alopecia areata.

This clone has more than one count but fewer than ten. The chain uses TRBV7-2 and TRBJ2-2; 7 bases agree with TRBD1. This CDR3 is built from 15 residues. Germline V gene data show CDR1 as SGHTA and CDR2 as FQGNSA. Trimming took 5 bases from V and 3 from J; bases not matched to a gene: 6. In nucleotides, the CDR3 is TGTGCCAGCAGCACCCGGGACAGATACACCGGGGAGCTGTTTTTT. Translated: CASSTRDRYTGELFF.

This clone has a handful of counts. V usage is TRBV5-6 and J usage is TRBJ2-3, with TRBD1 as a possible D gene (6 bases). The germline CDR1 and CDR2 sequences are SGHDT and YYEEEE. The CDR3 spans 15 residues. Trimming stripped 2 bases from V and 5 bases from J, with 15 bases between. CDR3 residues: CASSLQGMRRDTQYF. DNA for the CDR3: TGTGCCAGCAGCTTACAGGGTATGAGGAGAGATACGCAGTATTTT.

This rearrangement joins TRBV5-1 to TRBJ2-1, with 10 bases fitting TRBD2. CDR1 is SGHRS and CDR2 is YFSETQ in the germline V gene. This CDR3 region has 16 residues. Trimming removed 1 base from V and 6 bases from J; junction bases left unmatched: 7. CDR3 DNA sequence: TGCGCCAGCAGCTTGAGTAGCGGGGGGTTTTCCAATGAGCAGTTCTTC. Its translation: CASSLSSGGFSNEQFF.